This T cell receptor beta chain was identified in a study of pediatric ulcerative colitis. Study-wide findings and caveats: This repertoire reflects total lymphocytes rather than subpopulations like regulatory T cells. Acute severe colitis showed lower rectal diversity from clonal expansions.

One to two pinch biopsies were taken from the rectum during colonoscopy. The diagnostic colonoscopy in ulcerative colitis patients preceded any immunosuppressive treatment. Details on this clone: The target antigen is unknown.

Repertoires were generated with immunoSEQ multiplex PCR, while TCRdb's copy carries only in-frame clones and drops some. The sample lists some 37,000 clones; around 73% were seen once. Between the trimmed V and J ends, which lost 2 bases and 8 bases, there was a span of 16 bases. Per germline, CDR1 MGHRA and CDR2 YSYEKL. This CDR3 region has 15 residues. Sequencing was done on a sample of gut tissue. The source of this sequence is a boy aged 5-17 years with moderate ulcerative colitis. The chain combines TRBV4-1 with TRBJ2-1; D possibly corresponds to TRBD2 (6 bases). The CDR3 sequence: CASSQRGGRVDEQFF. The DNA of the CDR3 is TGCGCCAGCAGCCAAAGGGGAGGCCGGGTCGATGAGCAGTTCTTC.